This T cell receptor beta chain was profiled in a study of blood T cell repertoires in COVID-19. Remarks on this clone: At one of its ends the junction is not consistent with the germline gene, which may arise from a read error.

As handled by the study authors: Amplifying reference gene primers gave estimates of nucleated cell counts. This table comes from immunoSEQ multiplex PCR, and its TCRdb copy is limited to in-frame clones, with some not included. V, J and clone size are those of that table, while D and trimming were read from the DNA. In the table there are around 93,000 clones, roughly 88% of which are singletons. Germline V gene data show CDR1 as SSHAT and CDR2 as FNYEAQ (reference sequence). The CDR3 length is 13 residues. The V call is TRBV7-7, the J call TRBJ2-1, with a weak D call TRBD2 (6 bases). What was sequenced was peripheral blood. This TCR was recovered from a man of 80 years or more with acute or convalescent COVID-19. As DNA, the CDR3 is TGTGCTAGCAGCTTGGACTACCCCAATGAGCAGTTCTTC. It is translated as CASSLDYPNEQFF.